Below, 20 T cell receptor beta chains from the same sample are listed, as sequenced in a study of PD-1 blockade in classical Hodgkin lymphoma. The data were produced by immunoSEQ multiplex PCR, yet TCRdb's version contains in-frame clones alone and is incomplete. In the table there are around 30,000 clones, approximately 93% of which are singletons. Time point defined: newly diagnosed, previously untreated cHL patient sample. Material: peripheral blood mononuclear cells (PBMCs). These receptors all come from a human donor with classical Hodgkin lymphoma.

The rearrangement uses TRBV11-2 and TRBJ1-2; 7 bases map to TRBD1. CDR3 length: 14 residues. The V gene end was trimmed by 3 bases and the J gene end by 0 bases; junction bases not matched to a gene: 1. The germline gives CDR1 SGHAT, CDR2 FQNNGV. The CDR3 DNA is TGTGCCAGCAGCTTGGGACAGACTAACTATGGCTACACCTTC. Translated: CASSLGQTNYGYTF.

The chain has TRBV9 and TRBJ2-3, with D possibly being TRBD2 (5 bases). The V end lost 4 bases, the J end lost 1 base, and 10 bases lay between the germline ends. The CDR3 loop spans 14 amino acids. Germline CDR1 is SGDLS and CDR2 is YYNGEE. CDR3 nucleotides: TGTGCCAGCAGCCTCGGGGTAGGCACAGATACGCAGTATTTT. This sequence encodes CASSLGVGTDTQYF.

V and J are TRBV11-2 and TRBJ2-6, with D perhaps matching TRBD2 (7 bases). V lost 6 bases to trimming and J lost 4 bases, with 19 bases between them. Germline CDR1 SGHAT, CDR2 FQNNGV. This CDR3 comprises 17 residues. The chain's CDR3 is CASSGPNGGLGANVLTF. CDR3 nucleotides: TGTGCCAGCAGTGGCCCGAACGGGGGGCTAGGGGCCAACGTCCTGACTTTC.

The V call is TRBV5-1, the J call TRBJ1-1; TRBD1 agrees at 7 bases. The CDR3 has 17 residues. With V trimmed by 5 bases and J by 4 bases, 17 bases remained unmatched. Germline V lookup: CDR1 SGHRS, CDR2 YFSETQ. CDR3 sequence (DNA): TGCGCCAGCAGTTCTTCCCGGGTCAGGGGGTCGGGCACTGAAGCTTTCTTT. Amino acid sequence: CASSSSRVRGSGTEAFF.

The chain combines TRBV28 with TRBJ2-4; tentative D call: TRBD2 (5 bases). Between the trimmed V and J ends, which lost 5 bases and 9 bases, there was a span of 11 bases. Germline V gene lookup returns CDR1 MDHEN and CDR2 SYDVKM. The CDR3 extends over 12 amino acids. The CDR3 DNA reads TGTGCCAGCAGTCTCCCTCGGGGCATTCAGTACTTC. Translated, it gives CASSLPRGIQYF. Complete variable domain (other parts from reference TRBV28 and TRBJ2-4): DVKVTQSSRYLVKRTGEKVFLECVQDMDHENMFWYRQDPGLGLRLIYFSYDVKMKEKGDIPEGYSVSREKKERFSLILESASTNQTSMYLCASSLPRGIQYFGAGTRLSVL.

The chain has TRBV9 and TRBJ2-1; TRBD1 matches 7 bases. CDR1 and CDR2 (germline): SGDLS, YYNGEE. J lost 10 bases, V lost 0 bases, and 10 bases had no gene match. The CDR3 length is 15 residues. CDR3 loop: CASSVEGDRVDEQFF. In nucleotides, the CDR3 is TGTGCCAGCAGCGTAGAGGGAGACAGGGTGGACGAGCAGTTCTTC.

The gene calls are TRBV9 and TRBJ1-4; D is perhaps TRBD1 (6 bases). The length of the CDR3 is 15 residues. The germline CDR1 and CDR2 sequences are SGDLS and YYNGEE. Trimming took 4 bases from V and 3 from J, leaving 13 bases between them. The CDR3 bases are TGTGCCAGCAGCAACCTACAGGGTTCTAATGAAAAACTGTTTTTT. It specifies CASSNLQGSNEKLFF. The entire variable domain, with the rest obtained from reference TRBV9 and TRBJ1-4, is as follows: DSGVTQTPKHLITATGQRVTLRCSPRSGDLSVYWYQQSLDQGLQFLIQYYNGEERAKGNILERFSAQQFPDLHSELNLSSLELGDSALYFCASSNLQGSNEKLFFGSGTQLSVL.

This clone was recorded only once. The J gene is TRBJ1-1, the V gene TRBV2; D is ambiguous. CDR3 length equals 14 residues. CDR1 and CDR2 (germline): SNHLY, FYNNEI. V gave up 7 bases and J gave up 4 bases, with 16 bases separating them. The CDR3 sequence: CASTPRAMSTEAFF. The CDR3 DNA sequence: TGTGCCAGCACCCCGAGGGCCATGAGCACTGAAGCTTTCTTT.

This chain links TRBV6-5 with TRBJ2-5; possibly TRBD2 for D (6 bases). CDR1 MNHEY and CDR2 SVGAGI come from the germline V gene. V lost 0 bases and J lost 2, with 10 bases in between. The CDR3 loop spans 15 amino acids. The CDR3 nucleotides read TGTGCCAGCAGTTACTCACTCGGGAGACAAGAGACCCAGTACTTC. As protein: CASSYSLGRQETQYF.

The count of this clone is one. This chain joins TRBV15 and TRBJ2-2; no firm D call. Germline V gene sequence: CDR1 LNHNV, CDR2 YYDKDF (reference sequence). The CDR3 totals 13 residues. Trimming left V 9 bases short and J 3 bases short, with 11 bases between. CDR3 sequence (DNA): TGTGCCACTAAAACGGATTACACCGGGGAGCTGTTTTTT. Its translation: CATKTDYTGELFF.

The chain joins TRBV28 to TRBJ1-2; D gene ambiguous. Looked up from germline, CDR1 is MDHEN and CDR2 is SYDVKM. Trimming left V 6 bases short and J 7 bases short, with 18 bases between. This CDR3 is 14 amino acids long. In DNA form, the CDR3 reads TGTGCCAGCAGGGGAGGAGCCGAATCCCCTGGCTACACCTTC. Protein sequence: CASRGGAESPGYTF.

This sequence joins TRBV25-1 and TRBJ2-3, with D possibly matching TRBD2 (5 bases). Trimming left V 3 bases short and J 5 bases short, with 12 bases between. Germline loops: CDR1 MGHDK, CDR2 SYGVNS. The CDR3 totals 14 residues. The CDR3 nucleotides read TGTGCCAGCAGTGACCCAGCTCGGGGAGATACGCAGTATTTT. This gives the protein CASSDPARGDTQYF.

The V call is TRBV19, the J call TRBJ1-5, with 8 bases that match TRBD1. V dropped 4 bases and J dropped 3; count of bases not matched to a gene: 5. This CDR3 comprises 15 residues. CDR1 is LNHDA, CDR2 SQIVND, per germline (reference sequence). CDR3 sequence reads: CASSRTGGDNQPQHF. The CDR3 nucleotides read TGTGCCAGTAGTAGAACAGGGGGGGACAATCAGCCCCAGCATTTT. The complete variable domain, with remaining parts taken from reference TRBV19 and TRBJ1-5, reads DGGITQSPKYLFRKEGQNVTLSCEQNLNHDAMYWYRQDPGQGLRLIYYSQIVNDFQKGDIAEGYSVSREKKESFPLTVTSAQKNPTAFYLCASSRTGGDNQPQHFGDGTRLSIL.

The CDR3 nucleotides read TGTGCCAGCAGCTTTAGCAGTAGCGGGAGGGCCCATGAGCAGTTCTTC. This gives the protein CASSFSSSGRAHEQFF. This chain joins TRBV7-2 and TRBJ2-1, with 11 bases matching TRBD2. Germline lookup yields CDR1 SGHTA and CDR2 FQGNSA. With V trimmed by 3 bases and J by 8 bases, 9 bases remained unmatched. The CDR3 length is 16 residues.

The CDR3, as DNA: TGTGCCAGCAGCTTAGTTGCGGGAGGGGGGTACGAGCAGTACTTC. Protein sequence: CASSLVAGGGYEQYF. The rearrangement joins TRBV13 to TRBJ2-7; 9 positions match TRBD2. Losses at the gene ends were 1 base for V and 4 bases for J; bases not matched to a gene: 5. Germline CDR1 is PRHDT and CDR2 is FYEKMQ (reference sequence). The CDR3 length is 15 residues.

V usage is TRBV18 and J usage is TRBJ1-1, with TRBD1 matching over 8 bases. The J segment lost 7 bases and the V segment lost 3 bases, leaving 1 base of the junction unmatched. CDR3 length equals 12 residues. Germline V gives CDR1 KGHSH, CDR2 LQKENI. CDR3 protein: CASSPGQGEAFF. The CDR3 nucleotides read TGTGCCAGCTCACCTGGACAGGGTGAAGCTTTCTTT.

The chain uses TRBV5-1 and TRBJ2-7, with D possibly being TRBD1 (6 bases). This CDR3 is 14 amino acids long. CDR1 SGHRS and CDR2 YFSETQ come from the germline V gene. Trimming took off 0 bases at V and 1 base at J, with 8 bases between the two ends. The CDR3 nucleotides are TGCGCCAGCAGCTTGGGGGACATTTCCTACGAGCAGTACTTC. This sequence encodes CASSLGDISYEQYF. The full variable domain, completed using reference TRBV5-1 and TRBJ2-7, is KAGVTQTPRYLIKTRGQQVTLSCSPISGHRSVSWYQQTPGQGLQFLFEYFSETQRNKGNFPGRFSGRQFSNSRSEMNVSTLELGDSALYLCASSLGDISYEQYFGPGTRLTVT.

The rearrangement uses TRBV11-2 and TRBJ2-2, with D perhaps TRBD1 or TRBD2 (6 bases each). There are 17 residues in the CDR3. The germline CDR1 and CDR2 sequences are SGHAT and FQNNGV. Trimming left V 1 base short and J 4 bases short, with 16 bases between. The CDR3 DNA reads as TGTGCCAGCAGCTTAGGGGTCGGGGGCGCTCTCACCGGGGAGCTGTTTTTT. This translates into CASSLGVGGALTGELFF.

The genes are TRBV28 and TRBJ1-2, with TRBD1 as a possible D gene (5 bases). This CDR3 spans 15 amino acids. The germline V gene has CDR1 MDHEN and CDR2 SYDVKM. V was clipped by 5 bases and J by 3 bases, with 16 bases between them. The CDR3 coding sequence is TGTGCCAGCAGTGGCTGGGGCAGGGTAGACTATGGCTACACCTTC. Residues: CASSGWGRVDYGYTF.

The chain has TRBV5-1 and TRBJ1-3; D uncertain. Germline CDR1 reads SGHRS; CDR2 reads YFSETQ. This CDR3 has 15 residues. Trimming took off 0 bases at V and 0 bases at J, with 7 bases between the two ends. The CDR3 coding sequence is TGCGCCAGCAGCTTGGCGGTCTCCTCTGGAAACACCATATATTTT. It codes for CASSLAVSSGNTIYF.